The 2 T cell receptor beta chains given below trace back to one sample, sequenced in a study of shared clonotypes between healthy human individuals. The method was immunoSEQ multiplex PCR; TCRdb's version includes in-frame clones alone and lacks a portion of them. The profile shows about 2 million clones, roughly 94% of them singletons. The sample was naive CD4+ T cells sorted from blood. Subset indicated: CD45RA+ positively selected. These receptors came from a man aged 18 to 35 in good health.

This chain uses TRBV6-5 with TRBJ2-2; 8 positions agree with TRBD1. This CDR3 region has 14 residues. The germline V gene has CDR1 MNHEY and CDR2 SVGAGI. The trim removed 5 bases at V and 4 bases at J, leaving 3 bases unmatched. The CDR3 DNA sequence: TGTGCCAGCAGTACAGACAGGGGCACCGGGGAGCTGTTTTTT. Its translation: CASSTDRGTGELFF.

V is TRBV28 and J is TRBJ1-1, with unresolved D. Trimming pared 7 bases from V and 8 bases from J, leaving 17 bases between. Germline V CDR1 and CDR2: MDHEN, SYDVKM. The CDR3 loop spans 13 amino acids. The CDR3 here is CASTLGHQKEAFF. Written as DNA, the CDR3 is TGTGCCAGCACCCTAGGGCACCAGAAGGAAGCTTTCTTT.